The 23 T cell receptor beta chains below were found in one sample sequenced in a study of T cell repertoires in cytomegalovirus infection. From the reads, TCRdb called clonotypes with MiXCR, one entry per CDR3 protein. The sample records approximately 550,000 distinct CDR3 sequences, approximately 16% being singletons. Input material: CD8+ T cells from PBMCs. Receptors originate from a human donor in good health (CMV status not recorded). Some clones in this sample may be carry-over from other donors' samples.

This clonotype has a count of ten or more. This sequence joins TRBV7-6 and TRBJ2-7; tentatively, D is TRBD1 or TRBD2 (6 bases each). V dropped 1 base and J dropped 6 bases, with 13 bases sitting between them. The germline CDR1 and CDR2 sequences are SGHVS and FNYEAQ. The CDR3 is 14 residues long. This CDR3 reads CASSLGASGAEQYF. CDR3 coding DNA: TGTGCCAGCAGCTTAGGGGCATCGGGGGCCGAGCAGTACTTC.

This clonotype was found a few times. The chain combines TRBV4-1 with TRBJ2-1; TRBD2 aligns across 12 bases. Germline V gene data show CDR1 as MGHRA and CDR2 as YSYEKL. The CDR3 is 14 amino acids. V was pared by 8 bases and J by 8 bases, with 7 bases of the junction left unmatched. CDR3 sequence (DNA): TGCGCCAGCTGCCGGACTAGCGGGGCCGATGAGCAGTTCTTC. Translating it yields CASCRTSGADEQFF.

This clonotype has ten or more counts. The V call is TRBV12-3 or TRBV12-4, the J call TRBJ2-5, with 9 bases that match TRBD1. V shed 4 bases, J shed 5 bases, and the junction held 8 bases outside the gene matches. The CDR3 is 15 amino acids. The CDR3 here is CASSSQDRGLETQYF. In DNA form, the CDR3 reads TGTGCCAGCAGTTCTCAGGACAGGGGTCTGGAGACCCAGTACTTC.

The V call is TRBV7-8, the J call TRBJ2-7; 9 bases map to TRBD1. Trimming cost V 1 base and J 3 bases; bases outside gene matches: 4. Germline CDR1 SGHVS, CDR2 FQNEAQ. The CDR3 has 15 residues. The CDR3 reads CASSLERTGDYEQYF. The CDR3 DNA is TGTGCCAGCAGCTTAGAGAGGACAGGGGACTACGAGCAGTACTTC.

This clonotype was observed many times. The chain employs TRBV19 and TRBJ1-1; the D gene is possibly TRBD1 (6 bases). The germline CDR1 and CDR2 sequences are LNHDA and SQIVND (reference sequence). V shed 6 bases and J shed 2 bases, with 25 bases lying between them. The CDR3 spans 18 residues. The CDR3 DNA reads TGTGCCAGTAGAACGGTCCTGAGGAACGGACAGATAAACACTGAAGCTTTCTTT. This gives the protein CASRTVLRNGQINTEAFF. The full variable domain, its missing parts supplied by reference TRBV19 and TRBJ1-1, is DGGITQSPKYLFRKEGQNVTLSCEQNLNHDAMYWYRQDPGQGLRLIYYSQIVNDFQKGDIAEGYSVSREKKESFPLTVTSAQKNPTAFYLCASRTVLRNGQINTEAFFGQGTRLTVV.

This clonotype has more than one count but fewer than ten. As DNA, the CDR3 is TGCAGCGTTGATGAACAGGGCACTTACCAAGAGACCCAGTACTTC. Translation gives CSVDEQGTYQETQYF. The chain employs TRBV29-1 and TRBJ2-5, with a possible D match to TRBD1 (6 bases). The CDR3 runs 15 residues. V shed 3 bases and J shed 0 bases, with 14 bases lying between them. Germline lookup yields CDR1 SQVTM and CDR2 ANQGSEA.

J is TRBJ2-1 and V is TRBV7-9, with 7 bases aligning to TRBD2. After removal of 4 bases from V and 8 bases from J, the junction contained 11 bases not matched to a gene. CDR1 is SEHNR and CDR2 is FQNEAQ in the germline V gene (reference sequence). CDR3 length: 15 amino acids. For the CDR3, the DNA is TGTGCCAGCAGCTGGGTGGGAGGGAGTCGAGATGAGCAGTTCTTC. Encoded protein: CASSWVGGSRDEQFF.

This chain connects TRBV10-3 to TRBJ1-6, with D possibly being TRBD1 (5 bases). Germline loops: CDR1 ENHRY, CDR2 SYGVKD. The CDR3 loop spans 16 amino acids. Trimming shortened V by 0 bases and J by 5 bases, and 11 bases separated the two germline ends. CDR3 sequence reads: CAISESKTANNSPLHF. CDR3 nucleotide sequence: TGTGCCATCAGTGAGTCTAAGACAGCTAATAATTCACCCCTCCACTTT.

In this sample, this clonotype turned up a few times. The chain recombines TRBV7-9 with TRBJ1-2, with a possible D match to TRBD1 (6 bases). The germline CDR1 and CDR2 sequences are SEHNR and FQNEAQ (reference sequence). Trimming took off 8 bases at V and 6 bases at J, with 16 bases between the two ends. The CDR3 runs 13 residues. The CDR3 bases are TGTGCCAGCGAAGGGGGAGGAGACAATGGCTACACCTTC. It encodes CASEGGGDNGYTF.

The sample holds a few counts of this clonotype. This chain connects TRBV6-5 to TRBJ1-3; TRBD1 matches 9 bases. The CDR3 spans 14 residues. The ends lost 5 bases at V and 4 bases at J; junction bases unmatched: 3. The V gene's germline CDR1 is MNHEY and CDR2 SVGAGI. The CDR3 coding sequence is TGTGCCAGCAGTGGACAGGGGTCCGGAAACACCATATATTTT. Protein sequence: CASSGQGSGNTIYF.

The chain is built from TRBV5-5 and TRBJ2-4; D is possibly TRBD1 (5 bases). The V end was cut by 4 bases, the J end by 10 bases, with 12 bases between. The CDR3 runs to 12 residues. CDR1 and CDR2 from the germline V gene are SGHKS and YYEKEE (reference sequence). The CDR3 loop is CASSPDTSIQYF. The CDR3 DNA reads as TGTGCCAGCAGCCCGGACACCTCAATTCAGTACTTC.

The chain is built from TRBV5-1 and TRBJ2-7; D ambiguous. The CDR3 length is 12 residues. Germline CDR1 is SGHRS and CDR2 is YFSETQ. V was shortened by 5 bases and J by 10 bases, with 16 bases between the two germline ends. CDR3 bases: TGCGCCAGCAGTTCCTCCACATCGGAACAGTACTTC. This codes for CASSSSTSEQYF.

The chain employs TRBV9 and TRBJ1-1; D is possibly TRBD1 (5 bases). Looked up from germline, CDR1 is SGDLS and CDR2 is YYNGEE. The CDR3 is 14 amino acids. The ends were cut back, 3 bases at V and 4 bases at J, with 13 bases in the middle. In DNA form, the CDR3 reads TGTGCCAGCAGCGCTCAGACAGTGATCACTGAAGCTTTCTTT. Translation gives CASSAQTVITEAFF.

The rearrangement joins TRBV5-4 to TRBJ2-7; a weak D match, TRBD1 (7 bases). CDR3 length: 17 amino acids. The V end was cut by 4 bases, the J end by 1 base, with 21 bases between. Germline CDR1 SGHNT, CDR2 YYREEE (reference sequence). CDR3 sequence: CASSSPLEGARSYEQYF. The DNA for the CDR3 is TGTGCCAGCAGCAGCCCTCTGGAGGGGGCTCGGTCCTACGAGCAGTACTTC.

This clonotype came up a few times. The chain employs TRBV6-6 and TRBJ2-3, with 9 bases lining up with TRBD1. This CDR3 comprises 16 residues. Per the germline V gene, CDR1 is MNHNY and CDR2 is SVGAGI (reference sequence). V lost 6 bases, J lost 4 bases, and 11 bases stayed unmatched. The CDR3 is CASSRPRDRDADTQYF. The CDR3 DNA reads as TGTGCCAGCAGCCGCCCCCGGGACAGGGATGCAGATACGCAGTATTTT.

This clonotype came up a few times. This chain connects TRBV2 to TRBJ1-4, with 7 bases matching TRBD1. Unmatched junction bases numbered 11, after V lost 8 bases and J lost 8 bases. This CDR3 has 14 residues. Germline CDR1 is SNHLY and CDR2 is FYNNEI. The CDR3 nucleotides read TGTGCCAGCGGAACCGGGACAGCCACCGAAAAACTGTTTTTT. It codes for CASGTGTATEKLFF.

This clonotype was observed a few times. The chain links TRBV20-1 to TRBJ2-1; 7 positions match TRBD2. Germline trimming cut 3 bases from V and 0 bases from J; bases unmatched to any gene: 14. This CDR3 spans 18 amino acids. CDR1 DFQATT and CDR2 SNEGSKA come from the germline V gene (reference sequence). CDR3 in amino acids: CSASGASGVMSSYNEQFF. As DNA, the CDR3 is TGCAGTGCTAGTGGGGCGAGCGGGGTAATGAGCTCCTACAATGAGCAGTTCTTC.

This chain connects TRBV28 to TRBJ2-1; 7 bases are a match to TRBD2. V lost 3 bases, J lost 7 bases, and 15 bases stayed unmatched. Germline CDR1 reads MDHEN; CDR2 reads SYDVKM. This CDR3 comprises 17 residues. The CDR3 protein is CASSLVIGEGLSNEQFF. The CDR3 DNA reads as TGTGCCAGCAGTTTGGTGATCGGGGAGGGCCTTTCTAATGAGCAGTTCTTC.

Ten or more counts support this clonotype. The V call is TRBV7-6, the J call TRBJ2-1; the match to TRBD1 covers 11 bases. This CDR3 is built from 15 residues. CDR1 SGHVS and CDR2 FNYEAQ come from the germline V gene. V dropped 5 bases and J dropped 10; count of bases not matched to a gene: 10. The CDR3 reads CASSPTGQGGLEQFF. Here the CDR3 DNA reads TGTGCCAGCAGCCCAACGGGACAGGGGGGACTAGAGCAGTTCTTC. Full variable domain (outside the CDR3, taken from reference TRBV7-6 and TRBJ2-1): GAGVSQSPRYKVTKRGQDVALRCDPISGHVSLYWYRQALGQGPEFLTYFNYEAQQDKSGLPNDRFSAERPEGSISTLTIQRTEQRDSAMYRCASSPTGQGGLEQFFGPGTRLTVL.

The chain couples TRBV24-1 to TRBJ2-1, with D uncertain. Germline-derived CDR1 and CDR2 are KGHDR and SFDVKD. The CDR3 runs 13 residues. The V end was cut by 5 bases, the J end by 9 bases, with 13 bases between. CDR3 in DNA: TGTGCCACCAGTGGAGTCGAGTCTGGTGAGCAGTTCTTC. Amino acid sequence: CATSGVESGEQFF.

The genes are TRBV24-1 and TRBJ2-7; TRBD1 agrees at 9 bases. CDR3 size: 15 residues. Germline lookup yields CDR1 KGHDR and CDR2 SFDVKD. V gave up 5 bases and J gave up 0 bases; unmatched junction bases: 4. The CDR3 region is CATSGPGQGSYEQYF. CDR3 in DNA: TGTGCCACCAGTGGGCCGGGACAGGGCTCCTACGAGCAGTACTTC.

On this clonotype itself: A single base separates this from a much larger clone, so it may be a read error. The chain links TRBV27 to TRBJ2-7; D is possibly TRBD2 (6 bases). The germline CDR1 and CDR2 sequences are MNHEY and SMNVEV (reference sequence). Trimming cost V 5 bases and J 2 bases, with 13 bases left between them. CDR3 size: 14 residues. The CDR3 reads CASSPVGGAYEQYF. In nucleotides, the CDR3 is TGTGCCAGCAGTCCTGTCGGGGGAGCCTACGAGCAGTACTTC.

This clonotype has more than one count but fewer than ten. V usage is TRBV11-2 and J usage is TRBJ1-1; D remains unclear. The length of the CDR3 is 14 residues. Germline CDR1 is SGHAT and CDR2 is FQNNGV. V was shortened by 3 bases and J by 1 base, with 9 bases between the two germline ends. The CDR3 bases are TGTGCCAGCAGCTTGTGGCGCCAGAACACTGAAGCTTTCTTT. Translation: CASSLWRQNTEAFF.